This T cell receptor (beta chain) is drawn from a study of regulatory T cells in long-lasting Graves disease. Time point in this sample: newly diagnosed GD, antithyroid drugs for less than 3 months. From RNA extracted from PBMCs, the TCR library was made. Combining iRepertoire HTBI primers with Arm-PCR of CDR3 regions, the authors built TCR beta libraries. TCRdb itself ran the multiplex PCR reads through MiXCR, one entry per CDR3 protein. The repertoire holds 530,000 or so distinct CDR3 sequences, 13% seen once, with approximately 9.3% in the top ten. Study findings and constraints: Newly diagnosed patients shared 950 to 1,000 public clonotypes; persistent patients shared approximately 2,700. Persistent Graves' disease cases displayed lower TCR diversity than newly diagnosed ones. There were preferences for TRBV28, TRBJ1-2 and TRBJ2-5 in persistent disease.

The V end was cut by 0 bases, the J end by 0 bases, with 6 bases between. CDR3 length equals 14 residues. CDR1 and CDR2 (germline): DFQATT, SNEGSKA (reference sequence). There are many counts of this clonotype. Its antigen is currently unknown. These data were also filed under a second study, of T cells in Graves' hyperthyroidism and ophthalmopathy. That source notes: The study used the HTBI primer set for a first-round RT-PCR of the TCR CDR3.

The chain joins TRBV20-1 to TRBJ2-1, with TRBD2 as a possible D gene (5 bases). The source material was peripheral blood mononuclear cells (PBMCs), sampled at new diagnosis, from a patient treated with antithyroid drugs. This sequence originates from a young man with Graves disease. CDR3 nucleotides: TGCAGTGCTAGAGAAGGGAGCTCCTACAATGAGCAGTTCTTC. Translation gives CSAREGSSYNEQFF.